This TCR beta chain was profiled in a study of blood T cell repertoires in COVID-19. Across the whole study: Sites across the United States, Italy and Spain contributed samples from acute and convalescent COVID-19. T cells, B-cell-depleted T cells, or PBMCs supplied cDNA or gDNA.

Clones were read by immunoSEQ multiplex PCR, and TCRdb kept only the in-frame ones, dropping some. The table has about 100,000 clones, around 83% seen once. The CDR3 is 17 amino acids. The germline V gene encodes CDR1 LGHNA and CDR2 YSLEER. The V and J ends lost 1 base and 3 bases respectively, with 18 bases between them. The chain uses TRBV4-3 and TRBJ2-5; D is ambiguous. Material for sequencing was peripheral blood. The clonotype comes from a woman aged 65 to 85 with acute or convalescent COVID-19. Written as DNA, the CDR3 is TGCGCCAGCAGCCAAGGGCCGGGTGCGATATTCGAAGAGACCCAGTACTTC. Translation: CASSQGPGAIFEETQYF.